These 9 T cell receptor beta chains came from one sample sequenced in a study of cytomegalovirus exposure and HLA in healthy donors. Primers included in the PCR were 60 Vbeta and 13 Jbeta primers. Here immunoSEQ multiplex PCR was the method, and the copy in TCRdb shows in-frame clones only, minus some. The sample has around 120,000 clones, less than 85% seen once. Material for sequencing was PBMCs. All receptors come from a young man in good health and CMV-seronegative.

This clone appeared once. The chain joins TRBV5-1 to TRBJ2-5; the match to TRBD2 covers 13 bases. Germline CDR1 is SGHRS and CDR2 is YFSETQ. This CDR3 comprises 15 residues. V shed 4 bases, J shed 2 bases, and the junction held 2 bases outside the gene matches. The CDR3: CASSRTSGGQETQYF. The CDR3 coding sequence is TGCGCCAGCAGCCGGACTAGCGGGGGACAAGAGACCCAGTACTTC.

This clone was observed once. The chain carries TRBV5-4 and TRBJ1-4, with D tentatively TRBD1 (5 bases). Germline V gives CDR1 SGHNT, CDR2 YYREEE (reference sequence). The CDR3 has 17 residues. Trimming cost V 5 bases and J 2 bases, with 19 bases left between them. The CDR3: CASRFGGRLWTNEKLFF. The DNA for the CDR3 is TGTGCCAGCAGGTTCGGGGGTCGACTTTGGACTAATGAAAAACTGTTTTTT.

This clone was found a few times. This sequence joins TRBV7-8 and TRBJ1-2; D not certain. V lost 5 bases and J 1 base, leaving 11 bases between the germline ends. There are 14 residues in the CDR3. Germline CDR1 is SGHVS and CDR2 is FQNEAQ. The CDR3 is CASSPPLNNYGYTF. CDR3 nucleotides: TGTGCCAGCAGCCCCCCACTTAATAACTATGGCTACACCTTC. Using reference TRBV7-8 and TRBJ1-2 for the parts outside the CDR3, the full variable domain is GAGVSQSPRYKVAKRGQDVALRCDPISGHVSLFWYQQALGQGPEFLTYFQNEAQLDKSGLPSDRFFAERPEGSVSTLKIQRTQQEDSAVYLCASSPPLNNYGYTFGSGTRLTVV.

This chain links TRBV28 with TRBJ2-1; 11 bases map to TRBD2. The V gene end was trimmed by 7 bases and the J gene end by 9 bases; junction bases not matched to a gene: 11. CDR1 and CDR2 from the germline V gene are MDHEN and SYDVKM. The CDR3 length is 15 residues. CDR3 DNA: TGTGCCAGCATGTTAGCGGGAGGGAGAATGGCTGAGCAGTTCTTC. Encoded protein: CASMLAGGRMAEQFF.

The V and J genes are TRBV6-4 and TRBJ2-7; TRBD1 is a possible D gene (5 bases). The V and J ends lost 9 bases and 4 bases respectively, with 19 bases between them. The germline V gene has CDR1 MRHNA and CDR2 SNTAGT. The CDR3 is 14 residues long. The CDR3: CASGARGFGYEQYF. The CDR3 DNA follows: TGTGCCAGTGGAGCTAGGGGCTTTGGATACGAGCAGTACTTC.

In its sample, this clone was seen a few times. The chain recombines TRBV4-1 with TRBJ1-6; the D is unclear. Trimming left V 4 bases short and J 9 bases short, with 13 bases between. There are 14 residues in the CDR3. In germline, CDR1 is MGHRA, CDR2 YSYEKL. This CDR3 reads CASSPSSGGSPLHF. CDR3 bases: TGCGCCAGCAGCCCGTCCAGTGGTGGTTCACCCCTCCACTTT.

This chain uses TRBV30 with TRBJ1-5, with 9 positions matching TRBD1. Unmatched junction bases numbered 7, after V lost 3 bases and J lost 7 bases. The CDR3 has 14 residues. Germline V gene data show CDR1 as GTSNPN and CDR2 as SVGIG (reference sequence). CDR3 sequence (DNA): TGTGCCTGGAGCTCGGGACAGGGCTCGCAGCCCCAGCATTTT. Its translation is CAWSSGQGSQPQHF.

The chain is built from TRBV25-1 and TRBJ2-3, with a weak D call TRBD2 (5 bases). Germline-derived CDR1 and CDR2 are MGHDK and SYGVNS. The CDR3 is 14 amino acids. The V end lost 3 bases, the J end lost 3 bases, and 10 bases lay between the germline ends. CDR3: CASSETTRTDTQYF. Here the CDR3 DNA reads TGTGCCAGCAGTGAGACTACCAGAACAGATACGCAGTATTTT.

V gene TRBV18 combines with J gene TRBJ2-7; 7 bases agree with TRBD1. Looked up from germline, CDR1 is KGHSH and CDR2 is LQKENI. With V trimmed by 6 bases and J by 0 bases, 8 bases remained unmatched. The CDR3 loop spans 15 amino acids. This CDR3 is CASSPADRSSYEQYF. The CDR3, as DNA: TGTGCCAGCTCTCCGGCGGACAGGAGCTCCTACGAGCAGTACTTC.